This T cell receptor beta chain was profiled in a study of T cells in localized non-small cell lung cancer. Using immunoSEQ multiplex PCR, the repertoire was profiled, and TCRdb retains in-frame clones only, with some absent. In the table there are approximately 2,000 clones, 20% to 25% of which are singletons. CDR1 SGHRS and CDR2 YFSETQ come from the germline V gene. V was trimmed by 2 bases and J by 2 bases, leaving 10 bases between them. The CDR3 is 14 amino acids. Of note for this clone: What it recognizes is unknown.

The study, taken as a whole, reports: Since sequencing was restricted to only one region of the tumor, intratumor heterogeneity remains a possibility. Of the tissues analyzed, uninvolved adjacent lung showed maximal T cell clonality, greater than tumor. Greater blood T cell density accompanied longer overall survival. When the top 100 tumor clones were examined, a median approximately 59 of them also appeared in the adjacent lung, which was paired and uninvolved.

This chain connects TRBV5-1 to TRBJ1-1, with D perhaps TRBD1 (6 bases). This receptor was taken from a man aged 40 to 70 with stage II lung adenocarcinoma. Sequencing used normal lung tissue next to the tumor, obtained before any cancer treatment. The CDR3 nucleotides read TGCGCCAGCAGCTTCAGGGGCGTTAACACTGAAGCTTTCTTT. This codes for CASSFRGVNTEAFF. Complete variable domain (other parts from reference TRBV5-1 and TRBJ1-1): KAGVTQTPRYLIKTRGQQVTLSCSPISGHRSVSWYQQTPGQGLQFLFEYFSETQRNKGNFPGRFSGRQFSNSRSEMNVSTLELGDSALYLCASSFRGVNTEAFFGQGTRLTVV.